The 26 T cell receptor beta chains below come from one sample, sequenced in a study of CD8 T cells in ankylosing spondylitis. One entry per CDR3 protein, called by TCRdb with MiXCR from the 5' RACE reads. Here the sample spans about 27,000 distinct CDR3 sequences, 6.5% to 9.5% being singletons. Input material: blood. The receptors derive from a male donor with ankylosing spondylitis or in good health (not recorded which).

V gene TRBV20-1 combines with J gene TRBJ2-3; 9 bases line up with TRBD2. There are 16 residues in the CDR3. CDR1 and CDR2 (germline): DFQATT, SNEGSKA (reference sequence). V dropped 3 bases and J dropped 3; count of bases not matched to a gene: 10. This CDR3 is CSARQKWTSVTDTQYF. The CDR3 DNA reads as TGCAGTGCTAGGCAGAAATGGACTAGCGTGACAGATACGCAGTATTTT.

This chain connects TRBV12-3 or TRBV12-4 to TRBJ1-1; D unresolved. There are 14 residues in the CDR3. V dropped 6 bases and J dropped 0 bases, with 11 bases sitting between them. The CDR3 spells CASRLDGMNTEAFF. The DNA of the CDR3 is TGTGCCAGCAGACTGGACGGAATGAACACTGAAGCTTTCTTT.

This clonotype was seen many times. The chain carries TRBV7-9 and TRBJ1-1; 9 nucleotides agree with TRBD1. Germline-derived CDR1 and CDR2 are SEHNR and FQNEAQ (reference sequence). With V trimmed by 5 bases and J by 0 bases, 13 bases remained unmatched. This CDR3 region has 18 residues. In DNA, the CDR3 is TGTGCCAGCAGCCCAAGCTTAGTGACAGGGGGACTGAACACTGAAGCTTTCTTT. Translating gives CASSPSLVTGGLNTEAFF.

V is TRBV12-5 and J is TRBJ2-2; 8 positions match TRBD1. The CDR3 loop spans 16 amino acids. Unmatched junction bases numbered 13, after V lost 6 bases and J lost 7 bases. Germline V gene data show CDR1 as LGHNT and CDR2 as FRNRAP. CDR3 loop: CASGPGRTGFVGELFF. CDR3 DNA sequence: TGTGCTAGTGGCCCCGGAAGGACAGGGTTCGTCGGGGAGCTGTTTTTT.

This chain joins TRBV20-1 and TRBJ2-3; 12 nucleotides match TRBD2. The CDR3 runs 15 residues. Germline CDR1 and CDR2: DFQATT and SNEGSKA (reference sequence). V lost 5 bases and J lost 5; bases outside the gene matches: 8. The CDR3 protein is CSAANLAGGLDTQYF. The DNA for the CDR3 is TGCAGTGCTGCCAATCTAGCGGGGGGGCTAGATACGCAGTATTTT.

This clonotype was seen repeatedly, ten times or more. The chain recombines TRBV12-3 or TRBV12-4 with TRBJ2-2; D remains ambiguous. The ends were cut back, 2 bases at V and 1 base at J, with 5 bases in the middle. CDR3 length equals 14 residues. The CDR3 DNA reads TGTGCCAGCAGTTTACTTGGGAACACCGGGGAGCTGTTTTTT. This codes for CASSLLGNTGELFF.

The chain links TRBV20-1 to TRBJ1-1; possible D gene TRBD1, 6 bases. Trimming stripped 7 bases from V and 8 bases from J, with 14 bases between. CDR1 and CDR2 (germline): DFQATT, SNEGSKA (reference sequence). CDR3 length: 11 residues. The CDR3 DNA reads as TGCAGTGGAGGCCACGGGACAGAAGCTTTCTTT. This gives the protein CSGGHGTEAFF.

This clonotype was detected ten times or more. The CDR3 is CASSYSTGNNEQFF. As DNA, the CDR3 is TGTGCCAGCAGCTATTCGACAGGGAACAATGAGCAGTTCTTC. The chain links TRBV7-2 to TRBJ2-1, with 7 positions matching TRBD1. J lost 5 bases, V lost 4 bases, and 5 bases had no gene match. CDR3 length equals 14 residues. Germline V CDR1 and CDR2: SGHTA, FQGNSA.

This CDR3 reads CASSQGQGNEKLFF. The CDR3 DNA reads TGCGCCAGCAGCCAGGGACAGGGGAATGAAAAACTGTTTTTT. The rearrangement links TRBV4-3 to TRBJ1-4, with TRBD1 matching over 10 bases. The V gene end was trimmed by 3 bases and the J gene end by 5 bases; junction bases not matched to a gene: 0. This CDR3 spans 14 amino acids. Germline assignment: CDR1 LGHNA and CDR2 YSLEER.

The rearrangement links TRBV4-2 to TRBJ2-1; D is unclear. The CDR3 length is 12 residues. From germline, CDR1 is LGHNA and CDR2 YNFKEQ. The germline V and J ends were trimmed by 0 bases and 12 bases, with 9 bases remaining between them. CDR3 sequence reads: CASSQDGLGQFF. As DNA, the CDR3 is TGTGCCAGCAGCCAAGATGGTCTAGGGCAGTTCTTC.

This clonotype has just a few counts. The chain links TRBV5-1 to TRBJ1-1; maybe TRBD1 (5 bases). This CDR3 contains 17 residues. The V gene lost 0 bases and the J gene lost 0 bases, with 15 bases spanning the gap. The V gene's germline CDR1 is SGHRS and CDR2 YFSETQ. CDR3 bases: TGCGCCAGCAGCTTGGCGGGGGTGGATTCGATGAACACTGAAGCTTTCTTT. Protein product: CASSLAGVDSMNTEAFF.

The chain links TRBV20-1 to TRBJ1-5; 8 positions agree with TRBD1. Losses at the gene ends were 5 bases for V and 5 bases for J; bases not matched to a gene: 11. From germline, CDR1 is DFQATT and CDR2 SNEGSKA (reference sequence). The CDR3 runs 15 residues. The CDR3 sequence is CSAERGRGLDQPQHF. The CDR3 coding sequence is TGCAGTGCTGAGAGGGGCAGGGGGCTTGATCAGCCCCAGCATTTT.

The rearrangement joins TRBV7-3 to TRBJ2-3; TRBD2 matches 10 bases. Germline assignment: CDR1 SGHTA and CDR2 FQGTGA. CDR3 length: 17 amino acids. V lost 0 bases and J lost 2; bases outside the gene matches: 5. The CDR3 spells CASSLTVSGGATDTQYF. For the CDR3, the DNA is TGTGCCAGCAGCTTAACGGTCAGCGGGGGGGCCACAGATACGCAGTATTTT. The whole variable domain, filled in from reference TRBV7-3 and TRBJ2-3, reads GAGVSQTPSNKVTEKGKYVELRCDPISGHTALYWYRQSLGQGPEFLIYFQGTGAADDSGLPNDRFFAVRPEGSVSTLKIQRTERGDSAVYLCASSLTVSGGATDTQYFGPGTRLTVL.

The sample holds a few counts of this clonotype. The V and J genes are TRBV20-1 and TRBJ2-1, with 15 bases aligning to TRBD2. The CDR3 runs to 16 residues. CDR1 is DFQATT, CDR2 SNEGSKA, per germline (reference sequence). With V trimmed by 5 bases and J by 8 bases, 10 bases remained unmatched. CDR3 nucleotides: TGCAGTGCTTGGGGACTAGCGGGAGGTAGGGGCGATGAGCAGTTCTTC. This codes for CSAWGLAGGRGDEQFF.

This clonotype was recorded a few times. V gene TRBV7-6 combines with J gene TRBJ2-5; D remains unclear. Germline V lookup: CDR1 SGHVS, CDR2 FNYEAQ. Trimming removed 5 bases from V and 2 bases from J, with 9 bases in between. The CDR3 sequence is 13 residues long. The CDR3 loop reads CASSKTTQETQYF. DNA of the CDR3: TGTGCCAGCAGCAAGACAACTCAAGAGACCCAGTACTTC.

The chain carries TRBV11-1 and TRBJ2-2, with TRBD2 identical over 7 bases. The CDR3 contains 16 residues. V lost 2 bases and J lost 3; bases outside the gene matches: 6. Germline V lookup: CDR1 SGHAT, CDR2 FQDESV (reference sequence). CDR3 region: CASSLSAGVHTGELFF. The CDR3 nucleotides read TGTGCCAGCAGCTTATCGGCGGGAGTTCACACCGGGGAGCTGTTTTTT.

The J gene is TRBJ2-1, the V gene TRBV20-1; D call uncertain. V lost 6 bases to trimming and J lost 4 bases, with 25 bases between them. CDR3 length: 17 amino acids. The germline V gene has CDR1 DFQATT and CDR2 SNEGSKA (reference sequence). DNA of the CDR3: TGCAGTGCGCCTCGATCAGGTCTAAATCCGAAATACAATGAGCAGTTCTTC. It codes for CSAPRSGLNPKYNEQFF.

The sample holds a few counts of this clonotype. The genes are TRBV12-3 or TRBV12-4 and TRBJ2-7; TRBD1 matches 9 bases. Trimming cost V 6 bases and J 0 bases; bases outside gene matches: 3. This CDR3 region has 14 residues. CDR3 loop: CASSGTGISYEQYF. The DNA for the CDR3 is TGTGCCAGCAGCGGGACAGGGATCTCCTACGAGCAGTACTTC.

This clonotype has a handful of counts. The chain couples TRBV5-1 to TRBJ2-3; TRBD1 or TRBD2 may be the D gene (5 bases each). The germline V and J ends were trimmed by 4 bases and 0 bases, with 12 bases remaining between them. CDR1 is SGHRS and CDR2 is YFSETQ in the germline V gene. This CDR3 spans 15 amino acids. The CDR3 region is CASSPGGRSTDTQYF. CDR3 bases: TGCGCCAGCAGCCCTGGGGGACGGAGCACAGATACGCAGTATTTT.

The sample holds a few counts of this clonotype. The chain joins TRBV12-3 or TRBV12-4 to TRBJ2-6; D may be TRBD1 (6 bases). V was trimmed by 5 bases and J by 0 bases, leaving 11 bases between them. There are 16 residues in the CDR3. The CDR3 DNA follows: TGTGCCAGCAGTCGTGACAGGACCTCTGGGGCCAACGTCCTGACTTTC. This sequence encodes CASSRDRTSGANVLTF.

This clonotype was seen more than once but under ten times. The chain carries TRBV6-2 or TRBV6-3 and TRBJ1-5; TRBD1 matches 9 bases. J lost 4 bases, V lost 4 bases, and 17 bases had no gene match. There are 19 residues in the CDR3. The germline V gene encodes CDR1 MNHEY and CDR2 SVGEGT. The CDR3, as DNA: TGTGCCAGCAGTTCTCTCTTAGTCCGGGACAGGGCTCGGAATCAGCCCCAGCATTTT. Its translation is CASSSLLVRDRARNQPQHF.

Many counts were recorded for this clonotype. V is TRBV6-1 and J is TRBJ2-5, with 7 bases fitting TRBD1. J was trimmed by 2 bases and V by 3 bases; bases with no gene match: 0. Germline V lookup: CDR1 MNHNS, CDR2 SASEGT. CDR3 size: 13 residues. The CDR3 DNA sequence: TGTGCCAGCAGTGAGGGACAGCAAGAGACCCAGTACTTC. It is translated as CASSEGQQETQYF.

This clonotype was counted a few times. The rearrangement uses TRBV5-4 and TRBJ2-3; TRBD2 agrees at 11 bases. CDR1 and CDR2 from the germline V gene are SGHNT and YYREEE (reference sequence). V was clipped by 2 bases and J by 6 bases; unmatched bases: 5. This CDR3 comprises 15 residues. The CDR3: CASSFLAGGRDTQYF. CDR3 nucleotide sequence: TGTGCCAGCAGCTTTCTAGCGGGGGGCCGGGATACGCAGTATTTT.

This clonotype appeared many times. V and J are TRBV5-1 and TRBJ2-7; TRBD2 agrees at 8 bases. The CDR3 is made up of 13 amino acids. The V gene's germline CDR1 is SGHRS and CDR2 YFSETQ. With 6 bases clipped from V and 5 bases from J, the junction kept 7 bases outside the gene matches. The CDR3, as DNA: TGCGCCAGCACAGCGGGAGACAGTGACGAGCAGTACTTC. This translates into CASTAGDSDEQYF.

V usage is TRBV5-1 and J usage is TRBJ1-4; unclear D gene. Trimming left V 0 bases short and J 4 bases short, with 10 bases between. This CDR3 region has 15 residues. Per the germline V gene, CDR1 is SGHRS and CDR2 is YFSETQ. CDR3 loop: CASSLGTEINEKLFF. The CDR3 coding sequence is TGCGCCAGCAGCTTGGGGACTGAGATTAATGAAAAACTGTTTTTT. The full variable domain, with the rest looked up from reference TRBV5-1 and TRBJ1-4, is KAGVTQTPRYLIKTRGQQVTLSCSPISGHRSVSWYQQTPGQGLQFLFEYFSETQRNKGNFPGRFSGRQFSNSRSEMNVSTLELGDSALYLCASSLGTEINEKLFFGSGTQLSVL.

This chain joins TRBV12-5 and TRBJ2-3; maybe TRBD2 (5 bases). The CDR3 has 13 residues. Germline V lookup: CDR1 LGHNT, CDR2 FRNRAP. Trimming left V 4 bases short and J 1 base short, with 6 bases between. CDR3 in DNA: TGTGCTAGTGGTTGGACTGGCACAGATACGCAGTATTTT. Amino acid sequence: CASGWTGTDTQYF.